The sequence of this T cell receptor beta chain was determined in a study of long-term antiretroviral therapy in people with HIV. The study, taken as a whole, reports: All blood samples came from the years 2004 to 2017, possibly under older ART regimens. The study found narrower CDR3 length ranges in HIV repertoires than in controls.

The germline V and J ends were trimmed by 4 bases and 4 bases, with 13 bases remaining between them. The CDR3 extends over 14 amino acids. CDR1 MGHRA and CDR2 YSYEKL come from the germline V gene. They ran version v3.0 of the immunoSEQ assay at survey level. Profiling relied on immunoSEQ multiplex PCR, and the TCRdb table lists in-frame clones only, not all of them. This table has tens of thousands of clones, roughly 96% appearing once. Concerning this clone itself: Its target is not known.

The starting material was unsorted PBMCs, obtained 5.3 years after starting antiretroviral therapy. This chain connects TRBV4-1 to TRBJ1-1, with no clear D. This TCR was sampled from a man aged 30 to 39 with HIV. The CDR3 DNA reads TGCGCCAGCAGCCTCTCTTCGGGGAGCACTGAAGCTTTCTTT. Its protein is CASSLSSGSTEAFF.